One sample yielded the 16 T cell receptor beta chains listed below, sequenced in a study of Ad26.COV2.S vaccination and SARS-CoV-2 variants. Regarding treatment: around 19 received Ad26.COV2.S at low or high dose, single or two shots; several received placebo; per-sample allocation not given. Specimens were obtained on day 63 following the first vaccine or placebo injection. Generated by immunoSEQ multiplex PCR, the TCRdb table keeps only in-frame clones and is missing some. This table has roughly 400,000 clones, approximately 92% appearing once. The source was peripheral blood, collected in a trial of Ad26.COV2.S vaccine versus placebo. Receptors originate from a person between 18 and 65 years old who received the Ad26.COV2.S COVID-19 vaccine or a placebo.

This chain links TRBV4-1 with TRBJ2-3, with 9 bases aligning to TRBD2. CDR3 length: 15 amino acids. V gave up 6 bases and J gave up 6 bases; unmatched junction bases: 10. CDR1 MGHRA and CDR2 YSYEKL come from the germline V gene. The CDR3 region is CASSLAGLAGDTQYF. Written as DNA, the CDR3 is TGCGCCAGCAGTCTAGCGGGCCTAGCGGGGGATACGCAGTATTTT.

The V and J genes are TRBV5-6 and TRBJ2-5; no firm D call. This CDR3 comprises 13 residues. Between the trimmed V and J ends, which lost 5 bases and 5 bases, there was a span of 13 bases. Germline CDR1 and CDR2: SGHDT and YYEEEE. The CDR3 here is CASSIYSHETQYF. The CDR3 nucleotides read TGTGCCAGCAGTATCTACAGTCATGAGACCCAGTACTTC.

CDR3 DNA sequence: TGTGCCAGTACAAGGGGCTACCCCTCCGAGCAGTACTTC. Translating gives CASTRGYPSEQYF. The rearrangement links TRBV2 to TRBJ2-7; maybe TRBD1 (5 bases). Trimming took off 9 bases at V and 6 bases at J, with 18 bases between the two ends. Germline CDR1 SNHLY, CDR2 FYNNEI. This CDR3 is built from 13 residues.

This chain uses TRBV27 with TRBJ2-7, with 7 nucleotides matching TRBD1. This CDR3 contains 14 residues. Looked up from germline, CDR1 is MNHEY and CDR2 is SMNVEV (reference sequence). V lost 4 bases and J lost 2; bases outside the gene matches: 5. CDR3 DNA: TGTGCCAGCAGTTATACCGGGACAGCCTACGAGCAGTACTTC. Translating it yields CASSYTGTAYEQYF.

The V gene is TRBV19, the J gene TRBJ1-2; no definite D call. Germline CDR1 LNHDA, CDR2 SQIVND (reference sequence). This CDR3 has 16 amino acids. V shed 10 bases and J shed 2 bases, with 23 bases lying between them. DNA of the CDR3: TGTGCCACCCACGACGTTCGTGATCCTATAAACTATGGCTACACCTTC. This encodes CATHDVRDPINYGYTF.

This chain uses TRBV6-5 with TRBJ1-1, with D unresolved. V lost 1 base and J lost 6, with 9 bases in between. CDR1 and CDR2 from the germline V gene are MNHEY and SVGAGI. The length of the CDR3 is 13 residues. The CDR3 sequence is CASSYFSGSEAFF. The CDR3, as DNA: TGTGCCAGCAGTTACTTTTCAGGCTCTGAAGCTTTCTTT.

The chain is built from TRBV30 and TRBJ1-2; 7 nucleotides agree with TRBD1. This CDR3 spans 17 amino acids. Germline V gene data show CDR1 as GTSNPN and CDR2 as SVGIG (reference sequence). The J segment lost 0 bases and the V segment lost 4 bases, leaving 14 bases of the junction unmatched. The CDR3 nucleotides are TGTGCCTGGAACCTTACCCCCGGGACAGACCCTAACTATGGCTACACCTTC. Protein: CAWNLTPGTDPNYGYTF.

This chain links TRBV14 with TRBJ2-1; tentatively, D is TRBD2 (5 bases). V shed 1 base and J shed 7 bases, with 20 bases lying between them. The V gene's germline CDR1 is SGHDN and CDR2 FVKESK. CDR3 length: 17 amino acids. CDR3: CASSQVSHRLPLNEQFF. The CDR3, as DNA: TGTGCCAGCAGCCAAGTATCCCACCGACTACCCCTAAATGAGCAGTTCTTC. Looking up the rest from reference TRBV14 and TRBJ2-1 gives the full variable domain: EAGVTQFPSHSVIEKGQTVTLRCDPISGHDNLYWYRRVMGKEIKFLLHFVKESKQDESGMPNNRFLAERTGGTYSTLKVQPAELEDSGVYFCASSQVSHRLPLNEQFFGPGTRLTVL.

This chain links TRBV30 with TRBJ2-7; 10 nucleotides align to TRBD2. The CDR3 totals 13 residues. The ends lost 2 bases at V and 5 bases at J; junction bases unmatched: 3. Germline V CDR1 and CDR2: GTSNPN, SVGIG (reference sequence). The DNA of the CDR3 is TGTGCCTGGAGTATGGGGACTAGCGACGAGCAGTACTTC. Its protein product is CAWSMGTSDEQYF.

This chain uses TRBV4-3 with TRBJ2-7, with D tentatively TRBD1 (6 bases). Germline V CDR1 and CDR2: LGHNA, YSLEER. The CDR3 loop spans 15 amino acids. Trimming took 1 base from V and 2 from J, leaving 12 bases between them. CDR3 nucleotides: TGCGCCAGCAGCCAAGGCAGGGGCCAAGCCTACGAGCAGTACTTC. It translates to CASSQGRGQAYEQYF.

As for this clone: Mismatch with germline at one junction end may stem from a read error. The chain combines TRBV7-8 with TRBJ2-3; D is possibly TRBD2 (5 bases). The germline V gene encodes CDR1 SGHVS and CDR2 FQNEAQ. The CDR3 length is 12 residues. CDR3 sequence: CASSPLGRDYLF. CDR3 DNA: TGTGCCAGCAGCCCCCTTGGCCGCGACTACCTTTTT.

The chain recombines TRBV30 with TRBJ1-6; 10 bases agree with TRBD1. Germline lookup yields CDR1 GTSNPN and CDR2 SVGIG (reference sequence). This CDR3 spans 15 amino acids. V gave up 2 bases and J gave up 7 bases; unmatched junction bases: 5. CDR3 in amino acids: CAWSRQGARNSPLHF. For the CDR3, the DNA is TGTGCCTGGAGTAGACAGGGGGCCCGCAATTCACCCCTCCACTTT.

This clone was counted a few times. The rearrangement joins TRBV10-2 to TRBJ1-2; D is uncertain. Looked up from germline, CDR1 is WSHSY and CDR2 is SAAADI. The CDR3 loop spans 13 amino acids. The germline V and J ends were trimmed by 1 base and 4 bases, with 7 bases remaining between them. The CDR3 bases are TGCGCCAGCAGTGAGTACGCGGGCTATGGCTACACCTTC. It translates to CASSEYAGYGYTF.

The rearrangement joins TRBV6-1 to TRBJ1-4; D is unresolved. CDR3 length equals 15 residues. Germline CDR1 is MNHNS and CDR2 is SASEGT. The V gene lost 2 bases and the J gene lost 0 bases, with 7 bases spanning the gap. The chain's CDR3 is CASSEWGATNEKLFF. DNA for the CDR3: TGTGCCAGCAGTGAATGGGGTGCAACTAATGAAAAACTGTTTTTT.

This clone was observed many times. For the CDR3, the DNA is TGTGCCAGCAGCACGGGACGGAAGACCTACTTAGTTAATTCACCCCTCCACTTT. Its translation is CASSTGRKTYLVNSPLHF. The chain recombines TRBV7-8 with TRBJ1-6, with D possibly matching TRBD1 (5 bases). Germline lookup yields CDR1 SGHVS and CDR2 FQNEAQ. The CDR3 covers 18 residues. V gave up 5 bases and J gave up 6 bases, with 23 bases separating them.

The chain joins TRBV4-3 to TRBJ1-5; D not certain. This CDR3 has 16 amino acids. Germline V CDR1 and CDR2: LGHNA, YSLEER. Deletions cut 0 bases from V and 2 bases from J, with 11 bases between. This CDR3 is CASSQDLERGNQPQHF. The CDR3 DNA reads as TGCGCCAGCAGCCAAGATCTCGAACGTGGCAATCAGCCCCAGCATTTT.